Below are 18 T cell receptor beta chains sequenced from a single sample in a study of graft-versus-host responses after intestinal transplantation. Some clones are missing from TCRdb's copy, which holds only in-frame ones; the method was immunoSEQ multiplex PCR. The sample lists some 13,000 clones, around 70% seen once, with less than 9% in the top ten. Processed graft tissue released its intraepithelial and lamina propria lymphocytes. This sample comprised ileum tissue, obtained 16 days after intestinal transplant. The receptor source for this set is a human patient who received an intestinal transplant, so some T cells may come from the graft donor.

V gene TRBV27 combines with J gene TRBJ2-1; D might be TRBD2 (5 bases). Germline V gene sequence: CDR1 MNHEY, CDR2 SMNVEV (reference sequence). The V end lost 2 bases, the J end lost 0 bases, and 14 bases lay between the germline ends. CDR3 length equals 17 residues. For the CDR3, the DNA is TGTGCCAGCAGTTTAGGTGGACTGCGGAGCTCCTACAATGAGCAGTTCTTC. This codes for CASSLGGLRSSYNEQFF.

The gene calls are TRBV11-2 and TRBJ2-1; 14 nucleotides agree with TRBD2. Germline V gene lookup returns CDR1 SGHAT and CDR2 FQNNGV. The CDR3 spans 17 residues. V shed 1 base and J 7 bases; nucleotides not matched to a gene: 6. Here the CDR3 DNA reads TGTGCCAGCAGCTTAGGACTAGCGGGGGGGCCAGGGAATGAGCAGTTCTTC. This gives the protein CASSLGLAGGPGNEQFF. The whole variable domain, remainder taken from reference TRBV11-2 and TRBJ2-1, is EAGVAQSPRYKIIEKRQSVAFWCNPISGHATLYWYQQILGQGPKLLIQFQNNGVVDDSQLPKDRFSAERLKGVDSTLKIQPAKLEDSAVYLCASSLGLAGGPGNEQFFGPGTRLTVL.

The rearrangement links TRBV14 to TRBJ1-1; TRBD1 is a possible D gene (5 bases). Germline lookup yields CDR1 SGHDN and CDR2 FVKESK. With 6 bases removed from V and 1 base from J, the gap between germline ends came to 9 bases. The CDR3 is made up of 13 amino acids. In DNA form, the CDR3 reads TGTGCCAGCAGACTCCAGGGGAACACTGAAGCTTTCTTT. Its protein is CASRLQGNTEAFF.

The J gene is TRBJ2-1, the V gene TRBV7-9; D gene unclear. V was trimmed by 3 bases and J by 0 bases, leaving 9 bases between them. The CDR3 consists of 15 residues. Germline CDR1 is SEHNR and CDR2 is FQNEAQ (reference sequence). The CDR3 region is CASSLTGASYNEQFF. The CDR3 DNA reads TGTGCCAGCAGCTTGACGGGTGCCTCCTACAATGAGCAGTTCTTC.

The chain carries TRBV5-1 and TRBJ1-2; the D gene is possibly TRBD1 (6 bases). Germline-derived CDR1 and CDR2 are SGHRS and YFSETQ. CDR3 length: 16 amino acids. V was cut by 4 bases and J by 4 bases, with 20 bases left in between. This CDR3 reads CASSPRTEGASYGYTF. Here the CDR3 DNA reads TGCGCCAGCAGCCCCCGGACAGAGGGCGCTTCCTATGGCTACACCTTC.

The gene calls are TRBV10-3 and TRBJ2-3; 13 bases fit TRBD2. Germline V gene sequence: CDR1 ENHRY, CDR2 SYGVKD. Trimming removed 2 bases from V and 4 bases from J; junction bases left unmatched: 6. The CDR3 is 17 amino acids. In nucleotides, the CDR3 is TGTGCCATCAGTGAGCCAACTAGCGGGGGGGCCTCAGATACGCAGTATTTT. Translating gives CAISEPTSGGASDTQYF.

The chain links TRBV19 to TRBJ1-5; 7 bases are shared with TRBD1. The germline V gene has CDR1 LNHDA and CDR2 SQIVND (reference sequence). Trimming took 7 bases from V and 6 from J; bases not matched to a gene: 12. The CDR3 contains 15 residues. In DNA form, the CDR3 reads TGTGCCAGTACCTCAACCGGGACAGCGGTTCAGCCCCAGCATTTT. Translating it yields CASTSTGTAVQPQHF.

The rearrangement links TRBV6-6 to TRBJ1-3; no clear D. The CDR3 extends over 14 amino acids. In germline, CDR1 is MNHNY, CDR2 SVGAGI (reference sequence). Trimming removed 2 bases at V and 3 bases at J, with 8 bases between. For the CDR3, the DNA is TGTGCCAGCAGTTACGTGGTACTTGGAAACACCATATATTTT. Its translation is CASSYVVLGNTIYF.

The chain carries TRBV6-5 and TRBJ2-7, with TRBD2 identical over 15 bases. The CDR3 is made up of 16 amino acids. Germline assignment: CDR1 MNHEY and CDR2 SVGAGI. V lost 2 bases and J lost 2; bases outside the gene matches: 1. The CDR3 protein is CASSYRTSGRAYEQYF. The CDR3 DNA sequence: TGTGCCAGCAGTTACCGGACTAGCGGGAGGGCCTACGAGCAGTACTTC.

The chain has TRBV27 and TRBJ2-7, with D perhaps TRBD1 (6 bases). Trimming shortened V by 3 bases and J by 1 base, and 10 bases separated the two germline ends. Germline lookup yields CDR1 MNHEY and CDR2 SMNVEV (reference sequence). This CDR3 is 14 amino acids long. This CDR3 reads CASSFGGQSYEQYF. DNA for the CDR3: TGTGCCAGCAGTTTTGGTGGACAGTCCTACGAGCAGTACTTC.

This clone was counted a single time. V gene TRBV10-3 combines with J gene TRBJ2-5, with 7 bases aligning to TRBD2. CDR3 length equals 15 residues. V was pared by 0 bases and J by 5 bases, with 6 bases of the junction left unmatched. Looked up from germline, CDR1 is ENHRY and CDR2 is SYGVKD. The CDR3 region has the DNA TGTGCCATCAGTGAGTCTTCTAGCGGCCAGGAGACCCAGTACTTC. It is translated as CAISESSSGQETQYF.

This clone was detected once. This chain links TRBV30 with TRBJ2-1; perhaps TRBD2 as D (5 bases). Trimming removed 4 bases from V and 6 bases from J, with 10 bases in between. CDR3 size: 12 residues. Germline assignment: CDR1 GTSNPN and CDR2 SVGIG (reference sequence). CDR3 nucleotide sequence: TGTGCCTGGACCCCGGGATCCAATGAGCAGTTCTTC. Translating gives CAWTPGSNEQFF.

In this sample, this clone turned up a few times. The chain joins TRBV27 to TRBJ2-7; the match to TRBD2 covers 8 bases. The CDR3 has 17 amino acids. Germline V gene sequence: CDR1 MNHEY, CDR2 SMNVEV (reference sequence). Unmatched junction bases numbered 16, after V lost 6 bases and J lost 3 bases. CDR3 bases: TGTGCCAGCAGACCCTACCTTGGGGGGACTAGGAACTACGAGCAGTACTTC. Amino acids: CASRPYLGGTRNYEQYF.

This clone was recorded once. V gene TRBV2 combines with J gene TRBJ1-2; unclear D gene. Germline V gene lookup returns CDR1 SNHLY and CDR2 FYNNEI. The ends were cut back, 3 bases at V and 4 bases at J, with 9 bases in the middle. This CDR3 comprises 13 residues. This CDR3 reads CASSDRGFYGYTF. The DNA for the CDR3 is TGTGCCAGCAGTGATCGAGGTTTCTATGGCTACACCTTC.

The V and J genes are TRBV14 and TRBJ1-3; D uncertain. The CDR3 runs 17 residues. CDR1 is SGHDN, CDR2 FVKESK, per germline. V lost 0 bases and J 0 bases, leaving 12 bases between the germline ends. The CDR3 DNA sequence: TGTGCCAGCAGCCAAGATATCCAGGCAGTCTCTGGAAACACCATATATTTT. Protein sequence: CASSQDIQAVSGNTIYF. Full variable domain (rest looked up from reference TRBV14 and TRBJ1-3): EAGVTQFPSHSVIEKGQTVTLRCDPISGHDNLYWYRRVMGKEIKFLLHFVKESKQDESGMPNNRFLAERTGGTYSTLKVQPAELEDSGVYFCASSQDIQAVSGNTIYFGEGSWLTVV.

This chain joins TRBV30 and TRBJ1-2; D is undetermined. The length of the CDR3 is 14 residues. Trimming took 1 base from V and 7 from J, leaving 16 bases between them. CDR1 GTSNPN and CDR2 SVGIG come from the germline V gene (reference sequence). The DNA for the CDR3 is TGTGCCTGGAGTGCAAACCACAGTCCTCTTGGCTACACCTTC. Protein product: CAWSANHSPLGYTF.

J is TRBJ2-3 and V is TRBV6-1; 8 positions agree with TRBD1. Germline V lookup: CDR1 MNHNS, CDR2 SASEGT. There are 14 residues in the CDR3. The ends lost 1 base at V and 5 bases at J; junction bases unmatched: 2. The CDR3 loop is CASSEGTGIDTQYF. DNA of the CDR3: TGTGCCAGCAGTGAAGGGACAGGGATAGATACGCAGTATTTT.

The chain couples TRBV5-6 to TRBJ2-2; 10 bases line up with TRBD1. The V and J ends lost 2 bases and 4 bases, in that order; junction bases with no gene match: 14. The length of the CDR3 is 19 residues. CDR1 is SGHDT, CDR2 YYEEEE, per germline. CDR3 in amino acids: CASSLDPGTGVFGTGELFF. In DNA, the CDR3 is TGTGCCAGCAGCTTAGACCCCGGGACAGGGGTATTTGGCACCGGGGAGCTGTTTTTT.